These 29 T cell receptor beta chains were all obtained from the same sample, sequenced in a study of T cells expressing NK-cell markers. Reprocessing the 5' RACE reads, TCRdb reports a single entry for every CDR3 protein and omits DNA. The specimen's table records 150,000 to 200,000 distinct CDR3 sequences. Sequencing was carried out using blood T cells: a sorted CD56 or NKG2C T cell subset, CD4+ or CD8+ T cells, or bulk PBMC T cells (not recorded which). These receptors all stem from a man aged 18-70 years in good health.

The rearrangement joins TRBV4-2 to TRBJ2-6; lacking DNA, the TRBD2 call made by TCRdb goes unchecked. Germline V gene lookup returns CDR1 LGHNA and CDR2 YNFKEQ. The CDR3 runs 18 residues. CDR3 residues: CASSQEFSGGAGANVLTF.

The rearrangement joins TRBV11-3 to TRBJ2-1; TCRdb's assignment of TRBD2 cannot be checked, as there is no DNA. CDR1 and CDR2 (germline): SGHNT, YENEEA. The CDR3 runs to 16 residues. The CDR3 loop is CASSLGSGGAHNEQFF.

This chain's CDR3 is CASSHSPPEVAKNIQYF. The chain recombines TRBV2 with TRBJ2-4; TCRdb reports TRBD2, a call that lacks DNA to check it against. CDR3 length: 17 amino acids. The germline gives CDR1 SNHLY, CDR2 FYNNEI. The complete variable domain, with remaining parts taken from reference TRBV2 and TRBJ2-4, reads EPEVTQTPSHQVTQMGQEVILRCVPISNHLYFYWYRQILGQKVEFLVSFYNNEISEKSEIFDDQFSVERPDGSNFTLKIRSTKLEDSAMYFCASSHSPPEVAKNIQYFGAGTRLSVL.

CDR3 amino acids: CASSLTPRQQETQYF. This chain uses TRBV7-6 with TRBJ2-5. Germline loops: CDR1 SGHVS, CDR2 FNYEAQ. The CDR3 extends over 15 amino acids.

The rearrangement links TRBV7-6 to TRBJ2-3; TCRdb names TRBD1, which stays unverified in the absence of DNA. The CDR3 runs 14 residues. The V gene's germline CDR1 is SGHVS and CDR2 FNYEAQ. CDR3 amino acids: CASSLFPPTDTQYF.

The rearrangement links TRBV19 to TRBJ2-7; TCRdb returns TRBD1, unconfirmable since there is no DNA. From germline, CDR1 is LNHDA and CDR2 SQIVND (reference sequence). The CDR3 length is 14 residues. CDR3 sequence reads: CASTSPGEVSEQYF.

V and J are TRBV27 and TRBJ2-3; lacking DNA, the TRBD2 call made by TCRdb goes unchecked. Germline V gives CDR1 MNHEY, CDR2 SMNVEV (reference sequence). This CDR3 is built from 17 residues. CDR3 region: CASSLRERVSSTDTQYF.

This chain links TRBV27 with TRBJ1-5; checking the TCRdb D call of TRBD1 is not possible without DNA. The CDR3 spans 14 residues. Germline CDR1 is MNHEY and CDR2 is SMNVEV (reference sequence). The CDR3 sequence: CASSTGGRTQPQHF.

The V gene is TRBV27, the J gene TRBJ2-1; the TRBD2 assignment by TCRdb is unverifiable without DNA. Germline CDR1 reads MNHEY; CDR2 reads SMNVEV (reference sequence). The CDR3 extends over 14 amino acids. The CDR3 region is CASSLGTKGHEQFF.

CDR3 loop: CASSLDGFQPSKHF. This chain links TRBV5-1 with TRBJ1-5. Per the germline V gene, CDR1 is SGHRS and CDR2 is YFSETQ. This CDR3 region has 14 residues.

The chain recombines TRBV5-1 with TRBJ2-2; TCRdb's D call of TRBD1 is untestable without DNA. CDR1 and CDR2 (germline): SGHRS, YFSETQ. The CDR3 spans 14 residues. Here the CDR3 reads CASGPGIYTGELFF.

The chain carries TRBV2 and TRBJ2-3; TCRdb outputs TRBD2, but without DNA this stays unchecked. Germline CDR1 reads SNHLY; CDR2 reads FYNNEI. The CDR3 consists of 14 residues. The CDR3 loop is CASSDEIAADTQYF.

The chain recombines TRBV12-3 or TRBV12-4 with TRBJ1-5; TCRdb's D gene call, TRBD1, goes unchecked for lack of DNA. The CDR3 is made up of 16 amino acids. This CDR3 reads CASSFVWGAGNQPQHF.

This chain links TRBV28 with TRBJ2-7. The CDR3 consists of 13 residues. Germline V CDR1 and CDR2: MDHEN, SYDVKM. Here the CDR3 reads CASSYRGSYEQYF.

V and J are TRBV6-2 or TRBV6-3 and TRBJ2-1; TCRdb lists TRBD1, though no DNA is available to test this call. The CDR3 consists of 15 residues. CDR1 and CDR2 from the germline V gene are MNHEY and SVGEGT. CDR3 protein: CASSRIGVSYNEQFF.

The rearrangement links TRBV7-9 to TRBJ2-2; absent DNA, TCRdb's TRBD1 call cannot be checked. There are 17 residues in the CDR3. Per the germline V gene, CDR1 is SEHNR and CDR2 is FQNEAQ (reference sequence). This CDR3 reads CASSWPGGPLNTGELFF.

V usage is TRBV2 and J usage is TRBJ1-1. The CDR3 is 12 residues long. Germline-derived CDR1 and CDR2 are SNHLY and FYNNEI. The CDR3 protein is CASSGGYAEAFF.

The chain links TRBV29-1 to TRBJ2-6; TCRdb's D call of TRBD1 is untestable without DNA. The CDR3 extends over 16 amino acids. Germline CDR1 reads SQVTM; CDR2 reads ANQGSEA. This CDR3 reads CSVDADRGAGANVLTF.

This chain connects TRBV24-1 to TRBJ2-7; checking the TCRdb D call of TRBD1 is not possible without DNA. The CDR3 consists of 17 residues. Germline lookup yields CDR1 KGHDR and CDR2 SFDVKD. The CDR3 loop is CATSDFLTGAYSYEQYF.

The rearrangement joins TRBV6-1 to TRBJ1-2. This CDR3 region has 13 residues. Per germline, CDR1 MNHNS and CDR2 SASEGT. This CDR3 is CASTESYNYGYTF.

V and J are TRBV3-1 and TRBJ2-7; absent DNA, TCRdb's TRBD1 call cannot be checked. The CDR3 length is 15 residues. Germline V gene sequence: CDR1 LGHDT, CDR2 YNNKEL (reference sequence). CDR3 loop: CASSHDGTGTYEQYF.

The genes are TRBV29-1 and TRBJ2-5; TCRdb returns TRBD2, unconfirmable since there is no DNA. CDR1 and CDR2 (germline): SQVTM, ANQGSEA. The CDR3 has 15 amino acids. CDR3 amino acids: CSVKGSGEKGETQYF.

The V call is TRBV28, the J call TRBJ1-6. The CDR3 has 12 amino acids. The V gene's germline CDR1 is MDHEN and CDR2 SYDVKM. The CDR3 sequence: CASSDDPSPLHF.

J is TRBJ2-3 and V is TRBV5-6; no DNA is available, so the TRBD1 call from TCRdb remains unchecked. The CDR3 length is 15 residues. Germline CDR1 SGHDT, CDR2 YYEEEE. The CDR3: CASSLGQGSTDTQYF.

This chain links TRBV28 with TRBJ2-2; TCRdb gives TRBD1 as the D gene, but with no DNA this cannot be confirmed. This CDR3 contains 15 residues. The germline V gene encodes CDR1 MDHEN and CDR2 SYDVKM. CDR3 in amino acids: CASSSRGFSTGELFF.

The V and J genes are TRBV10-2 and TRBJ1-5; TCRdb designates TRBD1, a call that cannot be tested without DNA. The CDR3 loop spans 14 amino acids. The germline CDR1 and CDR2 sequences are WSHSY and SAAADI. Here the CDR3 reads CASQNPGFNQPQHF.

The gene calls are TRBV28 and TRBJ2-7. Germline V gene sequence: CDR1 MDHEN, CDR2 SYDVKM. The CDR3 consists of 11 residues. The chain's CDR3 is CASRSFREQYF.

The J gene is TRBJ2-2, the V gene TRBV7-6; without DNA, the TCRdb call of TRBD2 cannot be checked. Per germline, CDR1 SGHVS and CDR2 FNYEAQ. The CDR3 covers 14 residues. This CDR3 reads CASRPGGATGELFF.

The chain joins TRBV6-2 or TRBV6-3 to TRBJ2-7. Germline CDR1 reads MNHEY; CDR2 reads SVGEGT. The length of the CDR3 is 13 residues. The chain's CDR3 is CASSHMGLNEQYF.